This entry features one T cell receptor beta chain sequence. These data are taken from a study of shared clonotypes between healthy human individuals. Selected positively for CCR7 and CD45RO-negative, naive CD8 cells excluded terminally differentiated effector memory CD45RA+ cells. Methods used by the authors: Filtering differed because ImmunoSEQ produced junction-only sequences that carried no quality scores. Profiling relied on immunoSEQ multiplex PCR, and the TCRdb table lists in-frame clones only, not all of them. V, J and clone size reflect that table, while D and trimming were determined from the DNA. There are about 2.1 million clones in the sample; about 93% occur only once, and around 1.7% lies in the top ten. The clonotype was recovered from a man younger than 35 in good health. Some clones in this sample may be carry-over from other donors' samples. The sample comprised naive CD8+ T cells from PBMCs.

The DNA for the CDR3 is TGCGCCAGCAGCTTGCAGGGGAATCTTGGGCTATCTGGCACTGAAGCTTTCTTT. Amino acid sequence: CASSLQGNLGLSGTEAFF. J is TRBJ1-1 and V is TRBV5-1, with D tentatively TRBD1 (6 bases). V lost 1 base, J lost 4 bases, and 23 bases lay in between. CDR1 is SGHRS and CDR2 is YFSETQ in the germline V gene. The CDR3 contains 18 residues.